These 27 T cell receptor beta chains were sequenced from one sample in a study of shared clonotypes between healthy human individuals. In the naive CD8 group, cells lacked CD45RO and were positively selected for CCR7, so terminally differentiated effector memory CD45RA+ cells were left out. The table came from immunoSEQ multiplex PCR; TCRdb's copy has only in-frame clones and leaves some out. The table records more than 2 million clones, around 96% of them present only once. What was sequenced was naive CD8+ T cells sorted from blood. These receptor sequences come from a man aged 18-30 years in good health.

The count of this clone is one. Other DNA sequences in this specimen translate into the identical CDR3. The chain recombines TRBV7-6 with TRBJ2-7, with 9 bases matching TRBD1. Germline assignment: CDR1 SGHVS and CDR2 FNYEAQ. V dropped 4 bases and J dropped 3; count of bases not matched to a gene: 4. The CDR3 length is 14 residues. The CDR3 here is CASSSGTGNYEQYF. CDR3 nucleotide sequence: TGTGCCAGCAGCTCCGGGACAGGGAACTACGAGCAGTACTTC.

The gene calls are TRBV7-2 and TRBJ2-1; 7 bases are a match to TRBD1. Germline V gene sequence: CDR1 SGHTA, CDR2 FQGNSA. Trimming at V came to 3 bases and at J to 4 bases, leaving 15 bases not matched to a gene. The length of the CDR3 is 18 residues. For the CDR3, the DNA is TGTGCCAGCAGCTTGAACGTTGTTAGGGGGCTGGGGTACAATGAGCAGTTCTTC. Residues: CASSLNVVRGLGYNEQFF.

The chain uses TRBV18 and TRBJ1-2; TRBD1 matches 7 bases. V shed 2 bases and J 0 bases; nucleotides not matched to a gene: 9. Germline V gene sequence: CDR1 KGHSH, CDR2 LQKENI. This CDR3 contains 17 residues. Here the CDR3 DNA reads TGTGCCAGCTCACCAAACAGGGGCCGCGGTCCTAACTATGGCTACACCTTC. Translated, it gives CASSPNRGRGPNYGYTF.

CDR3 sequence reads: CASSQDGWGAFF. CDR3 DNA: TGCGCCAGCAGCCAAGATGGGTGGGGAGCTTTCTTT. V gene TRBV4-3 combines with J gene TRBJ1-1; D remains ambiguous. CDR1 and CDR2 from the germline V gene are LGHNA and YSLEER. CDR3 length equals 12 residues. V was cut by 0 bases and J by 10 bases, with 9 bases left in between.

The chain couples TRBV9 to TRBJ1-1; D is ambiguous. Trimming cost V 6 bases and J 4 bases, with 13 bases left between them. This CDR3 spans 13 amino acids. Per germline, CDR1 SGDLS and CDR2 YYNGEE. DNA for the CDR3: TGTGCCAGCATCCCAGAAGGAAGCACTGAAGCTTTCTTT. As protein: CASIPEGSTEAFF. The entire variable domain, with the rest obtained from reference TRBV9 and TRBJ1-1, is as follows: DSGVTQTPKHLITATGQRVTLRCSPRSGDLSVYWYQQSLDQGLQFLIQYYNGEERAKGNILERFSAQQFPDLHSELNLSSLELGDSALYFCASIPEGSTEAFFGQGTRLTVV.

The J gene is TRBJ1-4, the V gene TRBV4-1; 8 bases align to TRBD1. The CDR3 totals 15 residues. Germline V gene lookup returns CDR1 MGHRA and CDR2 YSYEKL. Trimming at V came to 1 base and at J to 7 bases, leaving 5 bases not matched to a gene. The CDR3 coding sequence is TGCGCCAGCAGCCAAGCTCAGGGGGCGGGTGAAAAACTGTTTTTT. Encoded protein: CASSQAQGAGEKLFF.

The rearrangement joins TRBV7-8 to TRBJ2-7; tentative D call: TRBD1 (6 bases). The CDR3 has 13 amino acids. The V gene lost 2 bases and the J gene lost 5 bases, with 10 bases spanning the gap. The V gene's germline CDR1 is SGHVS and CDR2 FQNEAQ. The CDR3 DNA sequence: TGTGCCAGCAGCTTATCAGGGGTCGACGAGCAGTACTTC. The encoded protein is CASSLSGVDEQYF.

J is TRBJ1-6 and V is TRBV18; D not resolved. The CDR3 is made up of 13 amino acids. Germline CDR1 reads KGHSH; CDR2 reads LQKENI. V lost 2 bases and J 7 bases, leaving 6 bases between the germline ends. CDR3 in DNA: TGTGCCAGCTCACCAAGTCTCAATTCACCCCTCCACTTT. It is translated as CASSPSLNSPLHF.

The chain couples TRBV5-1 to TRBJ1-1; no firm D call. Germline V CDR1 and CDR2: SGHRS, YFSETQ. Trimming removed 4 bases from V and 3 bases from J, with 13 bases in between. This CDR3 is built from 14 residues. Here the CDR3 DNA reads TGCGCCAGCAGCGCGGTAGTTGGGGACACTGAAGCTTTCTTT. It encodes CASSAVVGDTEAFF.

The genes are TRBV4-1 and TRBJ2-2; TRBD2 might be the D (6 bases). Germline V gene sequence: CDR1 MGHRA, CDR2 YSYEKL. V lost 0 bases, J lost 6 bases, and 8 bases lay in between. The CDR3 consists of 14 residues. The CDR3 region is CASSQEGRSGELFF. CDR3 nucleotide sequence: TGCGCCAGCAGCCAAGAAGGGAGGTCCGGGGAGCTGTTTTTT.

The gene calls are TRBV13 and TRBJ2-1; no clear D. Germline CDR1 PRHDT, CDR2 FYEKMQ (reference sequence). CDR3 length: 13 residues. The V and J ends lost 2 bases and 5 bases respectively, with 7 bases between them. The CDR3 DNA is TGTGCCAGCAGCTTACCTGTCCACAATGAGCAGTTCTTC. This codes for CASSLPVHNEQFF.

With regard to this clone: Other nucleotide sequences in the sample specify the same CDR3. The chain carries TRBV27 and TRBJ2-7; a weak D match, TRBD1 (6 bases). V dropped 3 bases and J dropped 0 bases, with 9 bases sitting between them. This CDR3 region has 14 residues. The germline V gene has CDR1 MNHEY and CDR2 SMNVEV (reference sequence). CDR3 amino acids: CASSLTGTSYEQYF. For the CDR3, the DNA is TGTGCCAGCAGTTTGACAGGAACCTCCTACGAGCAGTACTTC.

V and J are TRBV19 and TRBJ2-1; D possibly corresponds to TRBD2 (5 bases). Germline V gene data show CDR1 as LNHDA and CDR2 as SQIVND (reference sequence). The V and J ends lost 6 bases and 4 bases respectively, with 10 bases between them. The CDR3 spans 13 residues. The chain's CDR3 is CASRRATYNEQFF. CDR3 DNA sequence: TGTGCCAGTAGGCGGGCAACGTACAATGAGCAGTTCTTC.

V is TRBV7-9 and J is TRBJ2-7, with 9 positions matching TRBD1. This CDR3 comprises 18 residues. Trimming took 0 bases from V and 3 from J; bases not matched to a gene: 12. Germline values: CDR1 SEHNR, CDR2 FQNEAQ (reference sequence). The CDR3 DNA is TGTGCCAGCAGCTTAGCCCCCTCCGGGACAGGGACGTTCTACGAGCAGTACTTC. Translating gives CASSLAPSGTGTFYEQYF. The full variable domain, its missing parts supplied by reference TRBV7-9 and TRBJ2-7, is DTGVSQNPRHKITKRGQNVTFRCDPISEHNRLYWYRQTLGQGPEFLTYFQNEAQLEKSRLLSDRFSAERPKGSFSTLEIQRTEQGDSAMYLCASSLAPSGTGTFYEQYFGPGTRLTVT.

The CDR3: CASSWDRGGLGYTF. For the CDR3, the DNA is TGTGCCAGCAGCTGGGACAGGGGCGGGTTAGGCTACACCTTC. The chain uses TRBV5-4 and TRBJ1-2, with 10 bases identical to TRBD1. Germline V gene lookup returns CDR1 SGHNT and CDR2 YYREEE (reference sequence). The CDR3 spans 14 residues. The junction had 7 bases not matched to a gene; V was cut back by 3 bases and J by 8 bases.

The rearrangement uses TRBV4-1 and TRBJ2-7, with TRBD1 matching 10 bases. Germline V gives CDR1 MGHRA, CDR2 YSYEKL. The CDR3 consists of 15 residues. Trimming cost V 5 bases and J 5 bases; bases outside gene matches: 9. CDR3 in amino acids: CASSVGTGANHEQYF. The CDR3 region has the DNA TGCGCCAGCAGCGTTGGGACAGGGGCTAACCACGAGCAGTACTTC.

This chain joins TRBV28 and TRBJ1-2; 7 bases align to TRBD1. This CDR3 is built from 14 residues. J gave up 4 bases and V 7 bases, and 9 bases lay outside the gene matches. CDR1 and CDR2 from the germline V gene are MDHEN and SYDVKM. The CDR3 DNA follows: TGTGCCAGCATTAATCTGGGACAGATCTATGGCTACACCTTC. Protein product: CASINLGQIYGYTF.

This chain connects TRBV4-1 to TRBJ2-2, with D unresolved. Germline V gene lookup returns CDR1 MGHRA and CDR2 YSYEKL. CDR3 length: 16 residues. V was shortened by 3 bases and J by 2 bases, with 13 bases between the two germline ends. CDR3 sequence (DNA): TGCGCCAGCAGCCACCCGGACGGCACAAACACCGGGGAGCTGTTTTTT. Its translation: CASSHPDGTNTGELFF.

This clone has only one observation. This chain joins TRBV19 and TRBJ2-5; D call uncertain. This CDR3 comprises 12 residues. V shed 6 bases and J shed 5 bases, with 10 bases lying between them. Germline CDR1 and CDR2: LNHDA and SQIVND (reference sequence). The CDR3 loop is CASRADWETQYF. For the CDR3, the DNA is TGTGCCAGTAGGGCAGATTGGGAGACCCAGTACTTC.

The chain carries TRBV4-2 and TRBJ2-1; D is perhaps TRBD1 (5 bases). Germline loops: CDR1 LGHNA, CDR2 YNFKEQ. Trimming left V 0 bases short and J 10 bases short, with 7 bases between. The CDR3 is made up of 12 amino acids. CDR3 nucleotide sequence: TGTGCCAGCAGCCAAGAAGGGGTAGAGCAGTTCTTC. Protein sequence: CASSQEGVEQFF.

J is TRBJ2-2 and V is TRBV19; D remains ambiguous. The V end lost 5 bases, the J end lost 6 bases, and 13 bases lay between the germline ends. CDR3 length equals 14 residues. Per germline, CDR1 LNHDA and CDR2 SQIVND (reference sequence). The CDR3 region is CASSEVLVSGELFF. CDR3 sequence (DNA): TGTGCCAGTAGTGAGGTTTTAGTGTCCGGGGAGCTGTTTTTT.

The rearrangement links TRBV7-9 to TRBJ2-5; 12 positions agree with TRBD2. Per the germline V gene, CDR1 is SEHNR and CDR2 is FQNEAQ (reference sequence). This CDR3 has 15 residues. Trimming cost V 1 base and J 4 bases; bases outside gene matches: 1. The CDR3 sequence is CASSLELAGGETQYF. CDR3 DNA: TGTGCCAGCAGCTTAGAACTAGCGGGAGGAGAGACCCAGTACTTC.

The genes are TRBV25-1 and TRBJ1-1; D not certain. Trimming cost V 7 bases and J 1 base, with 10 bases left between them. Germline V gives CDR1 MGHDK, CDR2 SYGVNS. There are 13 residues in the CDR3. CDR3: CASMQEANTEAFF. CDR3 bases: TGTGCCAGCATGCAAGAGGCGAACACTGAAGCTTTCTTT. Variable domain in full (rest from reference TRBV25-1 and TRBJ1-1): EADIYQTPRYLVIGTGKKITLECSQTMGHDKMYWYQQDPGMELHLIHYSYGVNSTEKGDLSSESTVSRIRTEHFPLTLESARPSHTSQYLCASMQEANTEAFFGQGTRLTVV.

This sequence joins TRBV4-1 and TRBJ2-7, with a weak D call TRBD2 (6 bases). In germline, CDR1 is MGHRA, CDR2 YSYEKL. Trimming took 5 bases from V and 6 from J, leaving 14 bases between them. The length of the CDR3 is 13 residues. The chain's CDR3 is CASSVRTIGEQYF. In DNA form, the CDR3 reads TGCGCCAGCAGCGTTCGGACTATTGGCGAGCAGTACTTC.

CDR3 sequence reads: CASSYSGNTDTQYF. CDR3 nucleotides: TGCGCCAGCAGCTATAGCGGGAACACAGATACGCAGTATTTT. The rearrangement joins TRBV5-1 to TRBJ2-3; 8 bases fit TRBD2. V was clipped by 3 bases and J by 2 bases; unmatched bases: 2. Per the germline V gene, CDR1 is SGHRS and CDR2 is YFSETQ. The CDR3 has 14 residues.

V usage is TRBV5-1 and J usage is TRBJ2-7; TRBD2 agrees at 14 bases. CDR3 length: 16 residues. With V trimmed by 5 bases and J by 2 bases, 6 bases remained unmatched. The V gene's germline CDR1 is SGHRS and CDR2 YFSETQ. The CDR3 protein is CASRQGLAGATYEQYF. CDR3 DNA sequence: TGCGCCAGCAGACAGGGACTAGCGGGGGCCACCTACGAGCAGTACTTC.

This chain connects TRBV6-1 to TRBJ1-5; D unclear. Germline V lookup: CDR1 MNHNS, CDR2 SASEGT. There are 16 residues in the CDR3. Trimming cost V 3 bases and J 3 bases, with 15 bases left between them. The CDR3 sequence: CASSDFYGPDNQPQHF. The CDR3 DNA follows: TGTGCCAGCAGTGATTTTTACGGACCCGACAATCAGCCCCAGCATTTT.